The clone carrying this T cell receptor (beta chain) is a singleton in its sample. Antigen: not known. The sample is drawn from a study of human thymus T cells. Study outcomes and limitations: It looked as if thymic and blood repertoires used V and J genes in a biased way.

Germline V gene data show CDR1 as MNHEY and CDR2 as SVGAGI. The V segment lost 4 bases and the J segment 9 bases; nucleotides outside the gene matches: 6. This CDR3 comprises 14 residues. This table comes from immunoSEQ multiplex PCR, and its TCRdb copy is limited to in-frame clones, with some not included. The profile shows approximately 40,000 clones, 94% of them singletons. Donation came from healthy Finnish infants having corrective surgery for congenital heart defects. Half of the eight donors gave about 0.45-1 mL blood during surgery. All available leukocytes, rather than a set cell count, yielded the blood DNA.

The rearrangement joins TRBV6-5 to TRBJ1-6; 7 bases are a match to TRBD1. The TCR was taken from a boy under two years old with a congenital heart defect but otherwise immunologically healthy. The sequenced sample consisted of blood. CDR3 DNA sequence: TGTGCCAGCAGTTTCAGGGGGACCAGTTCACCCCTCCACTTT. Translation: CASSFRGTSSPLHF.